This T cell receptor (beta chain) is from a study of lymphopenia after photon versus proton radiotherapy. Study-level findings and limits: In patients who died, overall survival fell as post-nadir TCR diversity dropped more. Authors raise, but do not show, better survival with proton therapy.

The assay was immunoSEQ multiplex PCR, and TCRdb's table has in-frame clones only and misses some. The sample lists 35,000 to 40,000 clones, 70% to 90% occurring once. The germline CDR1 and CDR2 sequences are SGDLS and YYNGEE. The CDR3 length is 16 residues. V was clipped by 0 bases and J by 3 bases, with 16 bases between them. Note on this clone: Its antigen is unknown.

V and J are TRBV9 and TRBJ2-7, with D possibly being TRBD1 or TRBD2 (5 bases each). This TCR was recovered from a man between 50 and 59 years old with gastric cancer. The sample consisted of peripheral blood, taken from a patient treated with photon-based radiotherapy. The CDR3 here is CASSVASGGSGYEQYF. CDR3 in DNA: TGTGCCAGCAGCGTAGCCTCTGGGGGAAGCGGCTACGAGCAGTACTTC.